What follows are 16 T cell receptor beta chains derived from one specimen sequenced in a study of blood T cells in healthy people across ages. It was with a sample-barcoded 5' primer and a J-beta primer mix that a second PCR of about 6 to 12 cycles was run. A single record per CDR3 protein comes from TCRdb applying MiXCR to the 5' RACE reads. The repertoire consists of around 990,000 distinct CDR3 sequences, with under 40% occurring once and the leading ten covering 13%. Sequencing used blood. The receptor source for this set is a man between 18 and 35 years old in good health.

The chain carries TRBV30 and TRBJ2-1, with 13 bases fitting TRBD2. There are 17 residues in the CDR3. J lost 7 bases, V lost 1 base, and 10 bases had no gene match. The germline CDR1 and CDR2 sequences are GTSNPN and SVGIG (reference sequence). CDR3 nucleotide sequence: TGTGCCTGGAGTGCCCTAGGGGGACTAGCGGGATCTAATGAGCAGTTCTTC. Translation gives CAWSALGGLAGSNEQFF.

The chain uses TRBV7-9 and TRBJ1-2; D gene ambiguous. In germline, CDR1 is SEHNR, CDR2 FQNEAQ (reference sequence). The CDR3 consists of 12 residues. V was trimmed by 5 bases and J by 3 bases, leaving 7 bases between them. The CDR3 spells CASSAPDYGYTF. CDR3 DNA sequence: TGTGCCAGCAGCGCGCCCGACTATGGCTACACCTTC.

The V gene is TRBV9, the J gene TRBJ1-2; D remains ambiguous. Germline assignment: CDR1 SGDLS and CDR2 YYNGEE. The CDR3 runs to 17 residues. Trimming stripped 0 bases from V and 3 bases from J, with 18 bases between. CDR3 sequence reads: CASSVGSGSGGDYGYTF. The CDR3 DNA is TGTGCCAGCAGCGTAGGATCGGGGTCGGGAGGAGACTATGGCTACACCTTC.

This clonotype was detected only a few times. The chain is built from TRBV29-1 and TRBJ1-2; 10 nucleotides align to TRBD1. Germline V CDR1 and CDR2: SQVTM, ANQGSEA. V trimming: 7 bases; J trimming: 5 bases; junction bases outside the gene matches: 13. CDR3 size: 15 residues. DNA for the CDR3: TGCAGCGCCTACCTTTACGGGACAGGGGATTATGGCTACACCTTC. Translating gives CSAYLYGTGDYGYTF.

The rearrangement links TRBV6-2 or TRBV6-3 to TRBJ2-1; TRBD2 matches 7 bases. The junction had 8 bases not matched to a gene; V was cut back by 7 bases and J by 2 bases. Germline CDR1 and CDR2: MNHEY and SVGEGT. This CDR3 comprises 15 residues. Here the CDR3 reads CASTHGRVTYNEQFF. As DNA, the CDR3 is TGTGCCAGCACTCATGGGAGGGTCACCTACAATGAGCAGTTCTTC.

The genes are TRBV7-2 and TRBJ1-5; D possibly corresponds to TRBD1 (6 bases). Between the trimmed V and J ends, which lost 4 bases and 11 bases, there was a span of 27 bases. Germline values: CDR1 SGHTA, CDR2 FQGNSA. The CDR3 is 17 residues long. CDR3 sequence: CASSSISLDRLAGSQHF. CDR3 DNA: TGTGCCAGCAGCTCTATATCCCTAGACAGGTTGGCGGGATCCCAGCATTTT.

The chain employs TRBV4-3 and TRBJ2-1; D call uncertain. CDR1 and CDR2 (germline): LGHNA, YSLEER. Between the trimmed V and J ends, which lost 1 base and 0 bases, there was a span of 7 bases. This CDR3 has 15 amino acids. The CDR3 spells CASSQASYSYNEQFF. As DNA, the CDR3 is TGCGCCAGCAGCCAAGCATCATACTCCTACAATGAGCAGTTCTTC.

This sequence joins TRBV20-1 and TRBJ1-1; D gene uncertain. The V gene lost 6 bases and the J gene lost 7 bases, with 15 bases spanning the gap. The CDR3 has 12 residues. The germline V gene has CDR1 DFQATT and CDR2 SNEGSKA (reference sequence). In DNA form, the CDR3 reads TGCAGTGCCGACGTTACCGGGATTGAAGCTTTCTTT. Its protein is CSADVTGIEAFF.

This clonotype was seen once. The CDR3 nucleotides read TGTGCCAGCAGCTGCGGGACTAACTATGGCTACACCTTC. Translation: CASSCGTNYGYTF. The chain uses TRBV7-3 and TRBJ1-2; D not certain. CDR3 length equals 13 residues. Between the trimmed V and J ends, which lost 4 bases and 0 bases, there was a span of 6 bases. Germline V gene sequence: CDR1 SGHTA, CDR2 FQGTGA.

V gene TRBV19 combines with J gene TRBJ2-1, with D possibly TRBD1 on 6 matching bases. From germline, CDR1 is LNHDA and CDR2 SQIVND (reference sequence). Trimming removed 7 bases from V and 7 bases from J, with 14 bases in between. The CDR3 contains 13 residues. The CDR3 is CASTARTVNEQFF. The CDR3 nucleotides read TGTGCCAGTACCGCCCGGACAGTGAATGAGCAGTTCTTC.

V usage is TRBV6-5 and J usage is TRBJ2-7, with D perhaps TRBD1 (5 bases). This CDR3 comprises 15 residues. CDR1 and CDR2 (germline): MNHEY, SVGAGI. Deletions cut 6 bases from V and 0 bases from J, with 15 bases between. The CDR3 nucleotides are TGTGCCAGCAGAGCCCAGAGACAGTTCTCCTACGAGCAGTACTTC. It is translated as CASRAQRQFSYEQYF.

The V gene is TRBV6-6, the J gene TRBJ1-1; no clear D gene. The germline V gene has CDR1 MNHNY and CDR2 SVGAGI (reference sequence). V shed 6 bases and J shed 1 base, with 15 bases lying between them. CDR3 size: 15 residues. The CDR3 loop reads CASSPLPAENTEAFF. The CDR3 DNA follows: TGTGCCAGCAGCCCACTTCCAGCTGAGAACACTGAAGCTTTCTTT.

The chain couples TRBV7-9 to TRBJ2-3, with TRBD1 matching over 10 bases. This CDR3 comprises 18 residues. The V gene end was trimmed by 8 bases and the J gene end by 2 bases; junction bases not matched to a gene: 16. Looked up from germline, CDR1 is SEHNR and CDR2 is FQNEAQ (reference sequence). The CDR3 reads CASLRISGTGDPTDTQYF. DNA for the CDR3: TGTGCCAGCCTTAGAATATCCGGGACAGGGGATCCCACAGATACGCAGTATTTT.

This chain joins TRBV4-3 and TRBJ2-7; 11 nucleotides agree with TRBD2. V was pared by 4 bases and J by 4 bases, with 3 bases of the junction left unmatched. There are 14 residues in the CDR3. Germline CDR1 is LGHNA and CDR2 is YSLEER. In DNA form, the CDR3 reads TGCGCCAGCAGCCCGGGACTAGCGGTTTACGAGCAGTACTTC. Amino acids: CASSPGLAVYEQYF.

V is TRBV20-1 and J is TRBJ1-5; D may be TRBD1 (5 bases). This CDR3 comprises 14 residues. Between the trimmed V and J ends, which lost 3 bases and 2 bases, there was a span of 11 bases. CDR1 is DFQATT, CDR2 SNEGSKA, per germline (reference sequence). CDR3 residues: CSASAGAGNQPQHF. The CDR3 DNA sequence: TGCAGTGCTAGCGCTGGGGCTGGCAATCAGCCCCAGCATTTT.

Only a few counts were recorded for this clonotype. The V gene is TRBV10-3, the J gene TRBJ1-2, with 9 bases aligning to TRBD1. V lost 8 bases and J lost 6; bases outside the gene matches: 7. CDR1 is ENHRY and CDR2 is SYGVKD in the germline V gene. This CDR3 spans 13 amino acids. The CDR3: CAIQTGGADGYTF. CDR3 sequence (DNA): TGTGCCATCCAAACAGGGGGCGCCGATGGCTACACCTTC.